The next 25 T cell receptor beta chains were all read from a single sample in a study of blood T cell repertoires in COVID-19. Sequencing was performed with immunoSEQ multiplex PCR; in TCRdb, only in-frame clones are kept and a portion is missing. The table lists fewer than 200,000 clones, around 82% of them singletons, with less than 4.5% in the top ten. Sequencing used PBMCs or T cells enriched from blood (not recorded which). The origin of the receptors is a woman aged 45-65 years in a cohort exposed to, infected with or recovered from COVID-19 (not recorded which).

The chain uses TRBV12-3 or TRBV12-4 and TRBJ1-1, with 7 bases identical to TRBD1. The CDR3 sequence is 13 residues long. J was trimmed by 7 bases and V by 4 bases; bases with no gene match: 6. CDR3 coding DNA: TGTGCCAGCAGTTCTTTTAGGGACAGTGAAGCTTTCTTT. It codes for CASSSFRDSEAFF.

The chain has TRBV21-1 and TRBJ1-2; whether TRBD1, the table's D call, matches the DNA was not checked. TRBV21-1 is recorded as a pseudogene. CDR3 length equals 18 residues. The CDR3 DNA is TGTGCCAGCAGCAAATCCACCTTTGGGGGCGGGCCTAACTATGGCTACACCTTC. It codes for CASSKSTFGGGPNYGYTF.

This sequence joins TRBV19 and TRBJ1-6; TRBD1 is a possible D gene (5 bases). CDR1 is LNHDA and CDR2 is SQIVND in the germline V gene (reference sequence). Trimming left V 5 bases short and J 7 bases short, with 6 bases between. CDR3 size: 12 residues. The CDR3 sequence: CASSRQNSPLHF. CDR3 nucleotides: TGTGCCAGTAGTCGACAGAATTCACCCCTCCACTTT.

The chain combines TRBV6-5 with TRBJ2-7, with D perhaps TRBD1 (6 bases). Deletions cut 6 bases from V and 2 bases from J, with 14 bases between. The length of the CDR3 is 14 residues. Germline CDR1 reads MNHEY; CDR2 reads SVGAGI. In DNA, the CDR3 is TGTGCCAGCAGCCAAACAGGGCGTACCTACGAGCAGTACTTC. Translated: CASSQTGRTYEQYF.

The chain employs TRBV10-3 and TRBJ2-1; the match to TRBD2 covers 13 bases. The CDR3 covers 16 residues. The V and J ends lost 6 bases and 7 bases, in that order; junction bases with no gene match: 9. In germline, CDR1 is ENHRY, CDR2 SYGVKD. CDR3 protein: CAIRPGTSGTANEQFF. In DNA form, the CDR3 reads TGTGCCATCAGACCCGGGACTAGCGGGACGGCAAATGAGCAGTTCTTC.

The V and J genes are TRBV6-2 or TRBV6-3 and TRBJ2-1, with D tentatively TRBD2 (6 bases). The CDR3 length is 16 residues. Germline lookup yields CDR1 MNHEY and CDR2 SVGEGT. Trimming took 0 bases from V and 4 from J, leaving 13 bases between them. CDR3 DNA sequence: TGTGCCAGCAGTTACTCGTTTGGGGACTCATACAATGAGCAGTTCTTC. Residues: CASSYSFGDSYNEQFF.

This clone was recorded only once. The chain couples TRBV3-1 (or the pseudogene TRBV3-2) to TRBJ2-7, with D tentatively TRBD1 (6 bases). V was trimmed by 4 bases and J by 2 bases, leaving 12 bases between them. CDR3 length equals 14 residues. Per the germline V gene, CDR1 is LGHDT and CDR2 is YNNKEL (reference sequence). DNA for the CDR3: TGTGCCAGCAGCCGCGACAGGACTGCCTACGAGCAGTACTTC. It yields the protein CASSRDRTAYEQYF.

This chain links TRBV9 with TRBJ2-3, with 11 bases that match TRBD1. Trimming took 4 bases from V and 4 from J; bases not matched to a gene: 5. This CDR3 spans 15 amino acids. Germline CDR1 and CDR2: SGDLS and YYNGEE. The CDR3 DNA reads as TGTGCCAGCAGCTTGGGGACAGGGGGGGCAGATACGCAGTATTTT. It encodes CASSLGTGGADTQYF. The variable domain in full, completed from reference TRBV9 and TRBJ2-3, reads DSGVTQTPKHLITATGQRVTLRCSPRSGDLSVYWYQQSLDQGLQFLIQYYNGEERAKGNILERFSAQQFPDLHSELNLSSLELGDSALYFCASSLGTGGADTQYFGPGTRLTVL.

The rearrangement uses TRBV5-1 and TRBJ2-7; 10 nucleotides match TRBD2. CDR1 is SGHRS, CDR2 YFSETQ, per germline. The CDR3 covers 16 residues. The junction had 8 bases not matched to a gene; V was cut back by 0 bases and J by 5 bases. The chain's CDR3 is CASSLGELGLANEQYF. Here the CDR3 DNA reads TGCGCCAGCAGCTTGGGTGAACTGGGACTAGCGAACGAGCAGTACTTC.

J is TRBJ1-5 and V is TRBV28; D is undetermined. Germline V gene data show CDR1 as MDHEN and CDR2 as SYDVKM. The CDR3 loop spans 15 amino acids. V lost 9 bases, J lost 0 bases, and 15 bases lay in between. CDR3: CASTPTGNSNQPQHF. The CDR3 coding sequence is TGTGCCAGTACCCCTACGGGTAATAGCAATCAGCCCCAGCATTTT.

This clone appeared a few times. The chain links TRBV2 to TRBJ1-5, with a possible D match to TRBD1 (5 bases). V lost 2 bases and J lost 1, with 12 bases in between. CDR1 SNHLY and CDR2 FYNNEI come from the germline V gene. This CDR3 is built from 16 residues. This CDR3 reads CASSEQGGRSNQPQHF. CDR3 DNA sequence: TGTGCCAGCAGTGAACAGGGTGGACGAAGCAATCAGCCCCAGCATTTT.

The chain combines TRBV5-1 with TRBJ1-4; D unclear. Trimming cost V 3 bases and J 9 bases, with 15 bases left between them. Germline values: CDR1 SGHRS, CDR2 YFSETQ. The CDR3 consists of 14 residues. The CDR3: CASSYALGDQKLFF. Written as DNA, the CDR3 is TGCGCCAGCAGCTATGCGCTCGGAGACCAAAAACTGTTTTTT.

This sequence joins TRBV19 and TRBJ2-7, with 14 bases lining up with TRBD2. V dropped 3 bases and J dropped 0; count of bases not matched to a gene: 10. CDR3 size: 19 residues. Germline V gene sequence: CDR1 LNHDA, CDR2 SQIVND (reference sequence). CDR3 amino acids: CASSIIVGLAGGPSYEQYF. CDR3 nucleotides: TGTGCCAGTAGTATTATTGTCGGACTAGCGGGAGGACCCTCCTACGAGCAGTACTTC.

This clone was recorded at least ten times. The chain uses TRBV28 and TRBJ1-2, with 7 bases aligning to TRBD1. The CDR3 contains 13 residues. Germline V lookup: CDR1 MDHEN, CDR2 SYDVKM. V trimming: 10 bases; J trimming: 3 bases; junction bases outside the gene matches: 8. CDR3 sequence (DNA): TGTGCCACCGAGGGGGACAGCCACTATGGCTACACCTTC. Its protein is CATEGDSHYGYTF.

The chain joins TRBV10-3 to TRBJ2-7; the match to TRBD1 covers 7 bases. The CDR3 has 16 amino acids. Unmatched junction bases numbered 9, after V lost 2 bases and J lost 2 bases. Germline-derived CDR1 and CDR2 are ENHRY and SYGVKD. The CDR3, as DNA: TGTGCCATCAGTGAGGGAGCACCGGGACAGCCCTACGAGCAGTACTTC. Translated: CAISEGAPGQPYEQYF.

This rearrangement joins TRBV12-3 or TRBV12-4 to TRBJ1-5; D is uncertain. V was clipped by 7 bases and J by 2 bases, with 6 bases between them. The CDR3 sequence is 12 residues long. CDR3 loop: CASTSGNQPQHF. CDR3 sequence (DNA): TGTGCCAGCACCTCGGGCAATCAGCCCCAGCATTTT.

This clone turned up a few times. The V and J genes are TRBV3-1 (or the pseudogene TRBV3-2) and TRBJ2-5; D is unresolved. Trimming shortened V by 4 bases and J by 5 bases, and 8 bases separated the two germline ends. The CDR3 has 12 amino acids. Germline assignment: CDR1 LGHDT and CDR2 YNNKEL (reference sequence). The CDR3 reads CASSLSEETQYF. The CDR3 bases are TGTGCCAGCAGCCTGTCCGAGGAGACCCAGTACTTC.

The chain carries TRBV25-1 and TRBJ2-1; D is possibly TRBD1 (6 bases). The CDR3 spans 14 residues. Looked up from germline, CDR1 is MGHDK and CDR2 is SYGVNS. Trimming removed 3 bases from V and 2 bases from J, with 8 bases in between. The CDR3: CASSDSGAYNEQFF. As DNA, the CDR3 is TGTGCCAGCAGTGATTCAGGGGCCTACAATGAGCAGTTCTTC. The variable domain in full, with the rest retrieved from reference TRBV25-1 and TRBJ2-1, is EADIYQTPRYLVIGTGKKITLECSQTMGHDKMYWYQQDPGMELHLIHYSYGVNSTEKGDLSSESTVSRIRTEHFPLTLESARPSHTSQYLCASSDSGAYNEQFFGPGTRLTVL.

The V and J genes are TRBV4-1 and TRBJ2-7; perhaps TRBD1 as D (6 bases). The germline V and J ends were trimmed by 4 bases and 2 bases, with 12 bases remaining between them. Germline V gives CDR1 MGHRA, CDR2 YSYEKL. CDR3 length: 14 residues. In nucleotides, the CDR3 is TGCGCCAGCAGCCCCGGGGACACCCCCTACGAGCAGTACTTC. Its protein is CASSPGDTPYEQYF.

This clone has only one observation. The chain couples TRBV24-1 to TRBJ2-3; 10 positions agree with TRBD1. V gave up 4 bases and J gave up 1 base; unmatched junction bases: 4. This CDR3 has 16 residues. Per germline, CDR1 KGHDR and CDR2 SFDVKD. The CDR3 DNA follows: TGTGCCACCAGTGACCCCGGGACAGGGGGCACAGATACGCAGTATTTT. It translates to CATSDPGTGGTDTQYF.

This sequence joins TRBV28 and TRBJ1-2; D possibly corresponds to TRBD1 (5 bases). This CDR3 contains 12 residues. The V and J ends lost 2 bases and 7 bases respectively, with 8 bases between them. Germline V gives CDR1 MDHEN, CDR2 SYDVKM. CDR3 in amino acids: CASSLLGGGYTF. For the CDR3, the DNA is TGTGCCAGCAGTTTACTGGGGGGTGGCTACACCTTC.

This rearrangement joins TRBV5-1 to TRBJ2-7; perhaps TRBD2 as D (5 bases). CDR3 length equals 15 residues. Trimming removed 3 bases from V and 5 bases from J, with 18 bases in between. Germline assignment: CDR1 SGHRS and CDR2 YFSETQ. CDR3 residues: CASSSAQTPRDEQYF. The CDR3 region has the DNA TGCGCCAGCAGCTCGGCGCAGACTCCGAGGGACGAGCAGTACTTC.

This chain uses TRBV11-3 with TRBJ2-1, with D tentatively TRBD2 (6 bases). Deletions cut 5 bases from V and 4 bases from J, with 15 bases between. Per germline, CDR1 SGHNT and CDR2 YENEEA. The CDR3 runs 15 residues. The CDR3 sequence: CASSPRETPYNEQFF. CDR3 sequence (DNA): TGTGCCAGCAGCCCCCGGGAGACCCCATACAATGAGCAGTTCTTC.

The chain recombines TRBV9 with TRBJ2-1, with a tentative D call TRBD1 (5 bases). There are 13 residues in the CDR3. Trimming took off 6 bases at V and 4 bases at J, with 11 bases between the two ends. Germline values: CDR1 SGDLS, CDR2 YYNGEE. CDR3 bases: TGTGCCAGCAACCTCGACAGTTACAATGAGCAGTTCTTC. It encodes CASNLDSYNEQFF.

The chain couples TRBV5-6 to TRBJ1-4; 12 positions agree with TRBD1. Germline loops: CDR1 SGHDT, CDR2 YYEEEE. The CDR3 consists of 18 residues. V lost 1 base to trimming and J lost 3 bases; unmatched junction nucleotides: 7. The CDR3 sequence: CASSLSGTGGASNEKLFF. CDR3 nucleotide sequence: TGTGCCAGCAGCTTGTCCGGGACAGGGGGCGCTTCTAATGAAAAACTGTTTTTT.